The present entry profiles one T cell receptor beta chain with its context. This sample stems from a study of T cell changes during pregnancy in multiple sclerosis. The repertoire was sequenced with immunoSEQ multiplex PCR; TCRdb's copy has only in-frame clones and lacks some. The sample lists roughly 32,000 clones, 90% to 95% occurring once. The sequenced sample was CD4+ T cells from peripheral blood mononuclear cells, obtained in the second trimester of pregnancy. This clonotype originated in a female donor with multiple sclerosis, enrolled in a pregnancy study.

In DNA form, the CDR3 reads TGCGCCAGCAGCCAAGAGGCGACTAGCGGGAGGTACTCGGTAGCCAAAAACATTCAGTACTTC. It specifies CASSQEATSGRYSVAKNIQYF. The V call is TRBV4-3, the J call TRBJ2-4; 13 nucleotides agree with TRBD2. This CDR3 is 21 amino acids long. Looked up from germline, CDR1 is LGHNA and CDR2 is YSLEER. Losses at the gene ends were 0 bases for V and 0 bases for J; bases not matched to a gene: 11.